Presented here are 20 T cell receptor beta chains from one specimen sequenced in a study of blood T cells in healthy people across ages. With a J-beta primer mix and a sample-barcoded 5' primer, a second PCR ran roughly 6 to 12 cycles. TCRdb used MiXCR to reprocess the 5' RACE reads, holding one entry per CDR3 protein. The top ten hold 3% to 4.5% of the sample, which has hundreds of thousands of distinct CDR3 sequences, roughly 21% seen once. Sequences were obtained from blood. The receptors originated from a man in his 70s in good health.

This chain connects TRBV21-1 to TRBJ1-2. TRBV21-1 is reported as a pseudogene. The CDR3 is 16 residues long. CDR3 sequence: CASSPKGGEPNYGYTF. The CDR3 nucleotides read TGTGCCAGCAGCCCGAAGGGAGGGGAGCCTAACTATGGCTACACCTTC.

The CDR3 spells CASSLGGLPDTQYF. CDR3 DNA: TGTGCCAGCAGTTTGGGAGGGTTACCAGATACGCAGTATTTT. The V call is TRBV28, the J call TRBJ2-3; 7 bases align to TRBD2. V gave up 3 bases and J gave up 4 bases; unmatched junction bases: 4. In germline, CDR1 is MDHEN, CDR2 SYDVKM. The CDR3 extends over 14 amino acids.

The J gene is TRBJ2-7, the V gene TRBV5-1, with TRBD2 matching 12 bases. J gave up 7 bases and V 2 bases, and 7 bases lay outside the gene matches. The CDR3 sequence is 15 residues long. Germline values: CDR1 SGHRS, CDR2 YFSETQ. The CDR3 sequence is CASSFDGTSGPEQYF. The CDR3 DNA is TGCGCCAGCAGCTTTGACGGGACTAGCGGGCCGGAGCAGTACTTC.

The V gene is TRBV20-1, the J gene TRBJ2-5; D call uncertain. The J call may be in error: the DNA end matches TRBJ2-1 better. CDR3 length: 13 residues. Germline CDR1 DFQATT, CDR2 SNEGSKA (reference sequence). CDR3 sequence (DNA): TGCAGTGCTAGTCAGCACATTGACAATGAGCAGTTCTTC. This sequence encodes CSASQHIDNEQFF.

This clonotype has at least ten counts. The chain uses TRBV20-1 and TRBJ2-5, with D tentatively TRBD1 or TRBD2 (5 bases each). The length of the CDR3 is 17 residues. Trimming shortened V by 3 bases and J by 1 base, and 21 bases separated the two germline ends. In germline, CDR1 is DFQATT, CDR2 SNEGSKA (reference sequence). The CDR3 is CSARATLGRVIQETQYF. CDR3 nucleotide sequence: TGCAGTGCTAGGGCTACCTTGGGGCGGGTAATCCAAGAGACCCAGTACTTC.

Only a few counts were recorded for this clonotype. This rearrangement joins TRBV15 to TRBJ2-7, with D unclear. The CDR3 has 12 residues. V was shortened by 4 bases and J by 2 bases, with 6 bases between the two germline ends. Germline V gene sequence: CDR1 LNHNV, CDR2 YYDKDF (reference sequence). The CDR3 is CATSTETYEQYF. CDR3 nucleotide sequence: TGTGCCACCAGCACCGAAACCTACGAGCAGTACTTC.

The sample holds a few counts of this clonotype. The V gene is TRBV15, the J gene TRBJ2-5; D gene uncertain. Per the germline V gene, CDR1 is LNHNV and CDR2 is YYDKDF (reference sequence). V was clipped by 0 bases and J by 0 bases, with 8 bases between them. There are 15 residues in the CDR3. CDR3 sequence reads: CATSRDTGYQETQYF. CDR3 bases: TGTGCCACCAGCAGAGATACTGGGTACCAAGAGACCCAGTACTTC.

In its sample, this clonotype was seen many times. This chain connects TRBV28 to TRBJ2-7; D call uncertain. V was trimmed by 7 bases and J by 2 bases, leaving 15 bases between them. The CDR3 runs to 14 residues. The V gene's germline CDR1 is MDHEN and CDR2 SYDVKM. In DNA form, the CDR3 reads TGTGCCAGCATGGTCGATCGGATTACCTACGAGCAGTACTTC. It yields the protein CASMVDRITYEQYF.

The rearrangement uses TRBV5-1 and TRBJ2-5; 7 bases agree with TRBD2. Germline V gene data show CDR1 as SGHRS and CDR2 as YFSETQ. The CDR3 sequence is 15 residues long. After removal of 2 bases from V and 0 bases from J, the junction contained 4 bases not matched to a gene. The chain's CDR3 is CASSLGLGDQETQYF. The CDR3 region has the DNA TGCGCCAGCAGCTTAGGACTAGGGGACCAAGAGACCCAGTACTTC.

This clonotype was seen a few times. The rearrangement joins TRBV3-1 to TRBJ2-5, with 8 nucleotides matching TRBD2. The CDR3 covers 15 residues. Germline V gene sequence: CDR1 LGHDT, CDR2 YNNKEL (reference sequence). V shed 1 base, J shed 12 bases, and the junction held 13 bases outside the gene matches. CDR3 nucleotide sequence: TGTGCCAGCAGCCAAGGTTCGGGACTCCCGGGGGGGGAGTACTTC. Translating it yields CASSQGSGLPGGEYF.

The chain recombines TRBV4-1 with TRBJ2-5; D call uncertain. With 0 bases removed from V and 4 bases from J, the gap between germline ends came to 9 bases. Germline loops: CDR1 MGHRA, CDR2 YSYEKL. The CDR3 has 14 amino acids. Here the CDR3 reads CASSQEVAPETQYF. DNA of the CDR3: TGCGCCAGCAGCCAAGAGGTGGCTCCAGAGACCCAGTACTTC.

In its sample, this clonotype was seen many times. The gene calls are TRBV24-1 and TRBJ1-1; 8 bases agree with TRBD1. The CDR3 contains 14 residues. V gave up 4 bases and J gave up 1 base; unmatched junction bases: 1. Germline-derived CDR1 and CDR2 are KGHDR and SFDVKD. CDR3 nucleotides: TGTGCCACCAGTGACGGGACAGGGAACACTGAAGCTTTCTTT. Amino acid sequence: CATSDGTGNTEAFF.

This chain joins TRBV20-1 and TRBJ2-1, with 14 bases aligning to TRBD2. V trimming: 3 bases; J trimming: 4 bases; junction bases outside the gene matches: 5. CDR3 length equals 16 residues. CDR1 DFQATT and CDR2 SNEGSKA come from the germline V gene (reference sequence). This CDR3 reads CSARGLAGASYNEQFF. The CDR3, as DNA: TGCAGTGCTAGGGGACTAGCGGGAGCATCGTACAATGAGCAGTTCTTC.

The chain joins TRBV7-6 to TRBJ2-3; no definite D call. This CDR3 is built from 13 residues. Trimming pared 4 bases from V and 4 bases from J, leaving 9 bases between. The germline V gene has CDR1 SGHVS and CDR2 FNYEAQ. The CDR3 DNA follows: TGTGCCAGCAGCTCCTATGGGGCAGATACGCAGTATTTT. Translation: CASSSYGADTQYF.

This clonotype was recorded a few times. A junction end diverges from the germline sequence, so it may reflect a read error. The chain joins TRBV2 to TRBJ2-3; 9 positions agree with TRBD1. Germline loops: CDR1 SNHLY, CDR2 FYNNEI. The CDR3 extends over 14 amino acids. CDR3 nucleotides: TGTGCCAGCGGTGACAGGGGGAGAACAGATACGCAGTATTTT. Amino acid sequence: CASGDRGRTDTQYF.

This clonotype appeared a few times. V usage is TRBV7-9 and J usage is TRBJ1-2; D might be TRBD1 (5 bases). The length of the CDR3 is 14 residues. Deletions cut 2 bases from V and 3 bases from J, with 10 bases between. CDR1 SEHNR and CDR2 FQNEAQ come from the germline V gene (reference sequence). This CDR3 reads CASSLLTDDYGYTF. In DNA form, the CDR3 reads TGTGCCAGCAGCTTACTGACAGACGACTATGGCTACACCTTC.

The sample holds a few counts of this clonotype. The chain uses TRBV11-2 and TRBJ2-5, with 10 bases aligning to TRBD2. The DNA end lines up better with TRBJ2-1; the J call may be wrong. CDR1 SGHAT and CDR2 FQNNGV come from the germline V gene. This CDR3 comprises 16 residues. In DNA, the CDR3 is TGTGCCAGCAGCTTAGATCAGGGACTAGCGAATCATGAGCAGTTCTTC. It translates to CASSLDQGLANHEQFF.

This clonotype was recorded many times. V and J are TRBV28 and TRBJ1-4, with D hard to call. The V gene's germline CDR1 is MDHEN and CDR2 SYDVKM. V was cut by 5 bases and J by 0 bases, with 13 bases left in between. The CDR3 spans 16 residues. The DNA of the CDR3 is TGTGCCAGCAGTACCCCCGGGCCCTCAACTAATGAAAAACTGTTTTTT. It specifies CASSTPGPSTNEKLFF.

CDR3 residues: CASSEYGEGGNEQFF. The DNA of the CDR3 is TGTGCCAGCAGTGAATATGGAGAGGGAGGAAATGAGCAGTTCTTC. This rearrangement joins TRBV25-1 to TRBJ2-1, with D possibly matching TRBD2 (6 bases). CDR1 is MGHDK and CDR2 is SYGVNS in the germline V gene. Trimming shortened V by 0 bases and J by 7 bases, and 13 bases separated the two germline ends. This CDR3 has 15 amino acids.

The chain recombines TRBV7-3 with TRBJ2-5; D not resolved. The closer fit of TRBJ2-1 to the DNA end suggests the J call may be wrong. The germline gives CDR1 SGHTA, CDR2 FQGTGA. The CDR3 is made up of 13 amino acids. The DNA for the CDR3 is TGTGCCAGCAGCAGTCAGTCGGCCAATGAGCAGTTCTTC. It encodes CASSSQSANEQFF.